A single TCR beta chain is shown here with its context. Its antigen remains unidentified. This entry belongs to a study of cytomegalovirus exposure and HLA in healthy donors. V lost 1 base and J lost 5; bases outside the gene matches: 8. This CDR3 comprises 16 residues. CDR1 and CDR2 from the germline V gene are MGHDK and SYGVNS. Overall study findings and caveats: Cytomegalovirus status, reportedly, was diagnosed with high specificity and sensitivity by the classifier. Researchers catalogued 160 or so TCR beta chains as cytomegalovirus-associated.

The table came from immunoSEQ multiplex PCR; TCRdb's copy has only in-frame clones and leaves some out. Seen here are some 120,000 clones, approximately 90% observed once, and the top ten hold approximately 2%. Sequenced input: PBMCs. The chain has TRBV25-1 and TRBJ1-2; TRBD1 matches 9 bases. This TCR was recovered from a young woman in good health and CMV-seronegative. The chain's CDR3 is CASSELLDRGLYGYTF. DNA of the CDR3: TGTGCCAGCAGTGAATTGTTGGACAGGGGCTTGTATGGCTACACCTTC.